This entry concerns a single T cell receptor beta chain. What antigen it recognizes has not been identified. Per-nucleotide qualities are absent, and no much larger clonotype sits a single base away. As encoded in the germline V gene, CDR1 is SGHTA while CDR2 is FQGNSA. V is pruned by 4 bases and J by 5 bases, leaving 4 bases of the junction without a gene match. CDR3 length: 13 amino acids, cysteine to phenylalanine. The CDR3 DNA has 39 bases and is translated from base 1. Samples from volunteer blood donors who had recovered from COVID-19 were contributed by a second Seattle source. Each collaborating institution followed its own protocols to collect whole blood in K2EDTA tubes. For TCRbeta analysis, collaborator samples were shipped as frozen whole blood, as isolated PBMCs, or as DNA extracted from either sample type. This record comes from a study of blood T cell repertoires in COVID-19 (dated by TCRdb to 2020 to 2021). General notes on the study: Samples covering the acute and convalescent phases of COVID-19 were provided by collaborators in the United States, Italy and Spain. The dataset comprised deeply sampled blood TCRbeta repertoires from subjects exposed to, actively infected with, or recovered from COVID-19. The repertoires were released in a freely available public database meant as a resource for research on the immune response to SARS-CoV-2. Nearly every sample came with metadata listing a de-identified subject ID, COVID-19 status, age in years and sex. Where available, HLA class I and class II types were taken from metadata supplied by the sample provider and were not determined by assay-based typing. The prospective study material was composed of cDNA or gDNA derived from T cells, B-cell-depleted T cells, or PBMCs. Samples were obtained from the ongoing ImmuneRACE study (first 160 participants) and from over 1,000 subjects provided by 6 global collaborators.

TCRbeta CDR3 regions were amplified from genomic DNA by means of the immunoSEQ Assay, a bias-controlled multiplex PCR. In the original analysis: The number of nucleated cells in each sample was estimated by amplification of reference gene primers within the assay. To quantify the absolute abundance of each unique TCRbeta CDR3 rearrangement, sequence reads were collapsed and filtered. For each sample, productive Simpson clonality was calculated as the square root of Simpson's diversity index over productive rearrangements. TCRdb retrieved this table from immuneACCESS and kept in-frame rearrangements only. Not all clones are present; in checked studies, unresolved V genes account for under half, and no reason is known for the remainder. Clone size and the V and J calls come from that table; the DNA yielded D and trimming. The sample profile shows some 270,000 clones; roughly nine tenths of them were found once. The ten top clones hold 4.6% of the sample.

The investigation overall reported the following: How much clinical and demographic metadata was included differed by source and by participant, and the metadata was provided uncurated.

The source of this sequence is a woman between 40 and 50 years old who had recovered from COVID-19. The sequenced material came from peripheral blood. The chain employs TRBV7-2 and TRBJ2-5; 7 central nucleotides agree with TRBD2. The CDR3 is CASSYGLVETQYF. The bases are TGTGCCAGCAGCTACGGACTAGTCGAGACCCAGTACTTC.